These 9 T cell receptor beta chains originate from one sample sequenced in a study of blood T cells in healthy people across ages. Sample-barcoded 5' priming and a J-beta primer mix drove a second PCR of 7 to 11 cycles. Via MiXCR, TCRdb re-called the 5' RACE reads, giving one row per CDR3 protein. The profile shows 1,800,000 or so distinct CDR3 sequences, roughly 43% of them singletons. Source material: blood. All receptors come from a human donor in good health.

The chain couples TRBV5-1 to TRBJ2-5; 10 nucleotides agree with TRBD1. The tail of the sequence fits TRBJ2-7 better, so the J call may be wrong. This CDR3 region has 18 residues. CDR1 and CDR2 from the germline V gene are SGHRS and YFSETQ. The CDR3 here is CASSLARGQGFESYEQYF. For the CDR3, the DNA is TGCGCCAGCAGCTTGGCCCGGGGACAGGGGTTTGAGTCGTACGAGCAGTACTTC.

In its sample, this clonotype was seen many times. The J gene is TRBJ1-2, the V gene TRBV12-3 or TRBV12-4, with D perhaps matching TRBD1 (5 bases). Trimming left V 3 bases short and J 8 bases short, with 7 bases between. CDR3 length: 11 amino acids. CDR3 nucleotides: TGTGCCAGCAGTTTGGGGGAAGGCTACACCTTC. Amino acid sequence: CASSLGEGYTF.

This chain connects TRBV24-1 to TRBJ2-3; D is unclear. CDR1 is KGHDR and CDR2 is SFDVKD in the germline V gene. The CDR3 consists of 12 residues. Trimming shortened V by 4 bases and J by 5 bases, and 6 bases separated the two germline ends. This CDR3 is CATSEYQDTQYF. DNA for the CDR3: TGTGCCACCAGTGAATACCAAGATACGCAGTATTTT.

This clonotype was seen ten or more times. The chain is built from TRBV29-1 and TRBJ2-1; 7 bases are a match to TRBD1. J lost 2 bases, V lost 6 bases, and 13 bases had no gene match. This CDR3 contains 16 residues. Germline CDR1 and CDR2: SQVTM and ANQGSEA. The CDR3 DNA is TGCAGCGTAGGACCCATCAGAGGGACAGCCTACAATGAGCAGTTCTTC. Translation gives CSVGPIRGTAYNEQFF.

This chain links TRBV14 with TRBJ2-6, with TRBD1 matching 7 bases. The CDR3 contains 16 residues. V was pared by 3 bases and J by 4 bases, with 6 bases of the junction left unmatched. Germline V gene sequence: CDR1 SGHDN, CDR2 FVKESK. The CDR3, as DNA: TGTGCCAGCAGCCATCACAGGGGCCCCGGGGCCAACGTCCTGACTTTC. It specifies CASSHHRGPGANVLTF. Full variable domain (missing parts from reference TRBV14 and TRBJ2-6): EAGVTQFPSHSVIEKGQTVTLRCDPISGHDNLYWYRRVMGKEIKFLLHFVKESKQDESGMPNNRFLAERTGGTYSTLKVQPAELEDSGVYFCASSHHRGPGANVLTFGAGSRLTVL.

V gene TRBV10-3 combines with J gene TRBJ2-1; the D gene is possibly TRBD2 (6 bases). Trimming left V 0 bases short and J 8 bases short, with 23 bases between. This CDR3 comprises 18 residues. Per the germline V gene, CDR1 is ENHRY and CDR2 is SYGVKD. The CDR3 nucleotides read TGTGCCATCAGTGAGTCGGTTGGGGGGTGGGGTTTCGGCGATGAGCAGTTCTTC. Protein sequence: CAISESVGGWGFGDEQFF.

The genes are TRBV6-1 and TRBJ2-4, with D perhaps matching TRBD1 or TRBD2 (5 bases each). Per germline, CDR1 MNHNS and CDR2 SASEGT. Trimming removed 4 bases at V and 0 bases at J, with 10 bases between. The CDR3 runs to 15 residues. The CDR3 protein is CASSGFGTAKNIQYF. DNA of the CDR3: TGTGCCAGCAGTGGATTCGGGACAGCCAAAAACATTCAGTACTTC.

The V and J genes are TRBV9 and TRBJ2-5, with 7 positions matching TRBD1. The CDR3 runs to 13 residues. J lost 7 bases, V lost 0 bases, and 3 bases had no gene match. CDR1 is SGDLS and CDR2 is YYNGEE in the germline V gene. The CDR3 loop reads CASSVETGATQYF. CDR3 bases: TGTGCCAGCAGCGTAGAAACAGGGGCGACCCAGTACTTC.

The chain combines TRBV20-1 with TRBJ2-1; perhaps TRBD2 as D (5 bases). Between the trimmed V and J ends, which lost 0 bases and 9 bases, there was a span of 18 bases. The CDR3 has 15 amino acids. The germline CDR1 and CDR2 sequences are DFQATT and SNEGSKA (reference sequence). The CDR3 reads CSARDTEDPGSEQFF. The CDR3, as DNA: TGCAGTGCTAGAGATACAGAGGATCCGGGGAGTGAGCAGTTCTTC.